This passage covers 32 T cell receptor beta chains from one sample sequenced in a study of human T cells and chemical hapten exposure (dated by TCRdb to the early 2020s). Library method: RACE. Sequenced using a NextSeq 500. TCRdb trimmed the raw reads at Q25, called clones with MiXCR and kept productive beta chains. Identical CDR3 proteins give one entry, which carries the most common genes and DNA. The sample records 250,000 or so distinct CDR3 sequences, approximately 7.5% of which are singletons. 1.2% of the sample is in the top ten clones. This specimen's time point label, interpreted: pre-sensitization, week 0. Explained via the paper, the treatment or condition label denotes: therapeutic diphenylcyclopropenone sensitization with weekly scalp DPC. Sequencing used whole blood, obtained in connection with sensitization to the hapten diphenylcyclopropenone (DPC). The receptors were sampled from a man aged 18 to 35 with alopecia areata. Some clones in this sample may be carry-over from other donors' samples.

This clonotype has just a few counts. The J gene is TRBJ2-1, the V gene TRBV18; the D gene is possibly TRBD2 (5 bases). The V gene lost 8 bases and the J gene lost 8 bases, with 10 bases spanning the gap. The CDR3 contains 11 residues. CDR1 and CDR2 (germline): KGHSH, LQKENI. As DNA, the CDR3 is TGTGCCAGCCTGGCCGGGGATGAGCAGTTCTTC. Its protein product is CASLAGDEQFF. The complete variable domain, with remaining parts taken from reference TRBV18 and TRBJ2-1, reads NAGVMQNPRHLVRRRGQEARLRCSPMKGHSHVYWYRQLPEEGLKFMVYLQKENIIDESGMPKERFSAEFPKEGPSILRIQQVVRGDSAAYFCASLAGDEQFFGPGTRLTVL.

This clonotype was recorded at least ten times. The chain couples TRBV6-5 to TRBJ1-1; D uncertain. V was shortened by 4 bases and J by 0 bases, with 9 bases between the two germline ends. Germline CDR1 is MNHEY and CDR2 is SVGAGI. This CDR3 is 14 amino acids long. The CDR3 is CASSSLGMNTEAFF. The CDR3 DNA follows: TGTGCCAGCAGTTCCCTGGGAATGAACACTGAAGCTTTCTTT.

This clonotype was seen only a few times. V gene TRBV7-9 combines with J gene TRBJ2-5; 7 bases match TRBD2. The V gene's germline CDR1 is SEHNR and CDR2 FQNEAQ (reference sequence). The CDR3 runs 16 residues. The V gene end was trimmed by 3 bases and the J gene end by 7 bases; junction bases not matched to a gene: 14. The CDR3 loop reads CASSFHRTSEGWTQYF. The DNA of the CDR3 is TGTGCCAGCAGCTTTCACCGCACTAGCGAGGGTTGGACCCAGTACTTC.

The J gene is TRBJ2-1, the V gene TRBV11-1; 8 nucleotides agree with TRBD1. V was clipped by 1 base and J by 7 bases; unmatched bases: 18. The CDR3 loop spans 19 amino acids. CDR1 and CDR2 from the germline V gene are SGHAT and FQDESV (reference sequence). CDR3 sequence: CASSLGFFLPGQEGNEQFF. The CDR3 coding sequence is TGTGCCAGCAGCTTAGGATTCTTTCTCCCGGGACAGGAAGGGAATGAGCAGTTCTTC.

This clonotype was counted between two and nine times. The chain employs TRBV7-2 and TRBJ2-7, with D unclear. Trimming removed 0 bases from V and 3 bases from J, with 6 bases in between. Germline V gene data show CDR1 as SGHTA and CDR2 as FQGNSA. The length of the CDR3 is 13 residues. CDR3 sequence: CASSLAIHYEQYV. CDR3 bases: TGTGCCAGCAGCTTAGCAATCCACTACGAGCAGTACGTC.

The CDR3 reads CASSQDATGGANVLTF. In DNA form, the CDR3 reads TGCGCCAGCAGCCAAGACGCTACAGGTGGGGCCAACGTCCTGACTTTC. V and J are TRBV4-1 and TRBJ2-6, with TRBD1 as a possible D gene (5 bases). V was clipped by 0 bases and J by 3 bases, with 9 bases between them. The length of the CDR3 is 16 residues. CDR1 MGHRA and CDR2 YSYEKL come from the germline V gene.

In the case of this clonotype: Just one base apart from a much larger clone, this may be a read error. CDR3 sequence (DNA): TGTGCCAGCAGTTTCCGCGGGGGGCCATCAGATACGCTGTATTTT. Its translation is CASSFRGGPSDTLYF. V gene TRBV28 combines with J gene TRBJ2-3, with 8 bases aligning to TRBD2. The CDR3 consists of 15 residues. Germline V gene sequence: CDR1 MDHEN, CDR2 SYDVKM.

In this sample, this clonotype turned up a few times. The gene calls are TRBV7-2 and TRBJ1-2, with 8 bases lining up with TRBD1. Germline CDR1 and CDR2: SGHTA and FQGNSA. CDR3 length: 14 amino acids. J lost 4 bases, V lost 5 bases, and 6 bases had no gene match. CDR3 nucleotide sequence: TGTGCCAGCAGCAAATACACAGGGGGCTATGGCTACACCTTC. Protein: CASSKYTGGYGYTF.

This clonotype was recorded at least ten times. The chain carries TRBV15 and TRBJ2-7; the D is unclear. Germline V gives CDR1 LNHNV, CDR2 YYDKDF (reference sequence). This CDR3 comprises 15 residues. V dropped 1 base and J dropped 2 bases, with 12 bases sitting between them. CDR3 nucleotide sequence: TGTGCCACCAGCAGAGGAGACACACATACCTACGAGCAGTACTTC. This gives the protein CATSRGDTHTYEQYF.

This clonotype was observed a handful of times. The J gene is TRBJ1-5, the V gene TRBV3-1, with 10 bases identical to TRBD1. This CDR3 is built from 21 residues. CDR1 is LGHDT, CDR2 YNNKEL, per germline (reference sequence). V shed 1 base and J 3 bases; nucleotides not matched to a gene: 18. CDR3: CASSQVPKPGTGEIYNQPQHF. In DNA form, the CDR3 reads TGTGCCAGCAGCCAAGTCCCAAAACCCGGGACAGGGGAAATATACAATCAGCCCCAGCATTTT.

The sample holds a few counts of this clonotype. This chain joins TRBV7-3 and TRBJ2-5, with 8 bases that match TRBD2. The CDR3 sequence is 15 residues long. Per germline, CDR1 SGHTA and CDR2 FQGTGA. Trimming took 5 bases from V and 5 from J; bases not matched to a gene: 10. For the CDR3, the DNA is TGTGCCAGCAGCCTGTCGGGACTAGAAACGGAGACCCAGTACTTC. Translating gives CASSLSGLETETQYF.

The sample holds a few counts of this clonotype. This rearrangement joins TRBV7-9 to TRBJ1-3; possibly TRBD1 for D (5 bases). There are 16 residues in the CDR3. V gave up 2 bases and J gave up 1 base, with 12 bases separating them. Looked up from germline, CDR1 is SEHNR and CDR2 is FQNEAQ (reference sequence). The CDR3 coding sequence is TGTGCCAGCAGCTTAAGCGGAGCAGGGTCTGGAAACACCATATATTTT. This sequence encodes CASSLSGAGSGNTIYF.

V is TRBV7-9 and J is TRBJ2-4; tentatively, D is TRBD1 (5 bases). Germline-derived CDR1 and CDR2 are SEHNR and FQNEAQ (reference sequence). The CDR3 runs 16 residues. The V end was cut by 5 bases, the J end by 0 bases, with 14 bases between. CDR3: CASSTTVRLAKNIQYF. The CDR3 DNA reads TGTGCCAGCAGCACGACAGTGAGATTAGCCAAAAACATTCAGTACTTC.

This clonotype was counted ten times or more. This chain connects TRBV6-5 to TRBJ2-5, with 9 bases aligning to TRBD2. V shed 10 bases and J 4 bases; nucleotides not matched to a gene: 13. Germline values: CDR1 MNHEY, CDR2 SVGAGI. CDR3 size: 15 residues. CDR3 DNA sequence: TGTGCCACCACTAAGGGCGGGGGGGCCGGAGAGACCCAGTACTTC. This translates into CATTKGGGAGETQYF.

V gene TRBV14 combines with J gene TRBJ1-1; no definite D call. Germline CDR1 SGHDN, CDR2 FVKESK. The CDR3 is 13 residues long. V lost 4 bases to trimming and J lost 7 bases, with 13 bases between them. CDR3 sequence reads: CASSLRDAREAFF. Here the CDR3 DNA reads TGTGCCAGCAGCCTAAGGGATGCCCGTGAAGCTTTCTTT.

This clonotype has at least ten counts. The rearrangement joins TRBV18 to TRBJ2-3; D possibly corresponds to TRBD2 (6 bases). The CDR3 length is 15 residues. The germline V gene encodes CDR1 KGHSH and CDR2 LQKENI. V was clipped by 5 bases and J by 0 bases, with 12 bases between them. The CDR3 nucleotides are TGTGCCAGCTCATTGGCGGGGTTGAGCACAGATACGCAGTATTTT. Amino acids: CASSLAGLSTDTQYF.

This clonotype has more than one count but fewer than ten. This chain connects TRBV5-1 to TRBJ2-5; tentatively, D is TRBD1 (5 bases). Between the trimmed V and J ends, which lost 7 bases and 0 bases, there was a span of 19 bases. Looked up from germline, CDR1 is SGHRS and CDR2 is YFSETQ. CDR3 length: 16 residues. In nucleotides, the CDR3 is TGCGCCAGCGAGCTTGGGCCAGGGTTGTACCAAGAGACCCAGTACTTC. Its translation is CASELGPGLYQETQYF.

This clonotype was counted ten times or more. This rearrangement joins TRBV7-2 to TRBJ1-6; no definite D call. From germline, CDR1 is SGHTA and CDR2 FQGNSA. The length of the CDR3 is 16 residues. V lost 5 bases, J lost 0 bases, and 11 bases lay in between. DNA of the CDR3: TGTGCCAGCAGCCAACGCAGTAGCTCCTATAATTCACCCCTCCACTTT. Translated, it gives CASSQRSSSYNSPLHF.

This clonotype was recorded a few times. The chain couples TRBV9 to TRBJ1-5; 10 positions agree with TRBD1. Germline trimming cut 3 bases from V and 7 bases from J; bases unmatched to any gene: 7. Germline V gives CDR1 SGDLS, CDR2 YYNGEE. The CDR3 is 15 residues long. The CDR3 sequence is CASSASGTGDQPQHF. The CDR3 DNA reads TGTGCCAGCAGCGCGTCCGGGACAGGGGACCAGCCCCAGCATTTT.

This clonotype was seen a handful of times. V gene TRBV10-2 combines with J gene TRBJ1-2; 7 positions agree with TRBD1. Per germline, CDR1 WSHSY and CDR2 SAAADI. CDR3 size: 13 residues. V was pared by 6 bases and J by 5 bases, with 6 bases of the junction left unmatched. The CDR3 DNA is TGCGCCAGCAGAGAGACAGGGCCGTATGGCTACACCTTC. Residues: CASRETGPYGYTF.

The chain joins TRBV27 to TRBJ1-2, with a weak D call TRBD1 (6 bases). Trimming pared 0 bases from V and 2 bases from J, leaving 10 bases between. The germline V gene encodes CDR1 MNHEY and CDR2 SMNVEV (reference sequence). The CDR3 loop spans 15 amino acids. The CDR3 region is CASSLSLTGNYGYTF. DNA of the CDR3: TGTGCCAGCAGTTTATCCCTAACAGGGAACTATGGCTACACCTTC.

V gene TRBV20-1 combines with J gene TRBJ1-2; D unclear. The CDR3 totals 13 residues. Trimming took off 0 bases at V and 5 bases at J, with 10 bases between the two ends. In germline, CDR1 is DFQATT, CDR2 SNEGSKA (reference sequence). The CDR3 region has the DNA TGCAGTGCTAGAGATCCAGCGGTTTATGGCTACACCTTC. Protein product: CSARDPAVYGYTF.

The V call is TRBV18, the J call TRBJ1-5; 9 positions agree with TRBD1. CDR1 is KGHSH, CDR2 LQKENI, per germline. With V trimmed by 6 bases and J by 6 bases, 9 bases remained unmatched. The CDR3 loop spans 15 amino acids. The CDR3 is CASSPGQGMVQPQHF. CDR3 DNA sequence: TGTGCCAGCTCGCCGGGACAGGGCATGGTTCAGCCCCAGCATTTT. The full variable domain, with the rest looked up from reference TRBV18 and TRBJ1-5, is NAGVMQNPRHLVRRRGQEARLRCSPMKGHSHVYWYRQLPEEGLKFMVYLQKENIIDESGMPKERFSAEFPKEGPSILRIQQVVRGDSAAYFCASSPGQGMVQPQHFGDGTRLSIL.

This clonotype has more than one count but fewer than ten. The J gene is TRBJ2-1, the V gene TRBV7-9; D is possibly TRBD2 (6 bases). The CDR3 runs 15 residues. Per germline, CDR1 SEHNR and CDR2 FQNEAQ (reference sequence). V was clipped by 2 bases and J by 6 bases, with 14 bases between them. The CDR3 nucleotides are TGTGCCAGCAGCTTACAACTAGCCGGAGGCAATGAGCAGTTCTTC. Protein product: CASSLQLAGGNEQFF.

This clonotype occurred many times. The chain uses TRBV6-5 and TRBJ2-7, with TRBD2 identical over 8 bases. The length of the CDR3 is 16 residues. CDR1 and CDR2 from the germline V gene are MNHEY and SVGAGI. V lost 0 bases, J lost 0 bases, and 4 bases stayed unmatched. CDR3 bases: TGTGCCAGCAGTTACTCCGCTAGCGGGCTCTCCTACGAGCAGTACTTC. It yields the protein CASSYSASGLSYEQYF.

In this sample, this clonotype turned up many times. The rearrangement uses TRBV20-1 and TRBJ2-1; TRBD1 agrees at 7 bases. Germline CDR1 and CDR2: DFQATT and SNEGSKA (reference sequence). V lost 1 base and J lost 6; bases outside the gene matches: 6. The CDR3 loop spans 14 amino acids. The CDR3: CSARVQGIVNEQFF. The CDR3 coding sequence is TGCAGTGCTAGAGTACAGGGGATAGTCAATGAGCAGTTCTTC.

This clonotype was seen only a few times. The chain recombines TRBV20-1 with TRBJ2-2; D possibly uses TRBD1 or TRBD2 (6 bases each). The CDR3 has 13 residues. V was cut by 7 bases and J by 3 bases, with 12 bases left in between. The germline V gene encodes CDR1 DFQATT and CDR2 SNEGSKA (reference sequence). The CDR3 protein is CSGTGTDTGELFF. Here the CDR3 DNA reads TGCAGTGGCACAGGGACTGACACCGGGGAGCTGTTTTTT.

A few counts support this clonotype. In nucleotides, the CDR3 is TGTGCCATAGCAGGGCCGATCGGACAGACCCTCACAGATACGCAGTATTTT. Its protein is CAIAGPIGQTLTDTQYF. The chain has TRBV7-6 and TRBJ2-3; weak D call: TRBD1 (6 bases). Germline assignment: CDR1 SGHVS and CDR2 FNYEAQ. V lost 10 bases and J lost 2, with 25 bases in between. CDR3 length: 17 amino acids.

The genes are TRBV6-6 and TRBJ2-2; tentative D call: TRBD2 (6 bases). The V gene's germline CDR1 is MNHNY and CDR2 SVGAGI (reference sequence). V gave up 2 bases and J gave up 5 bases, with 12 bases separating them. The CDR3 spans 15 residues. The CDR3 sequence: CASSYGGMGTGELFF. CDR3 nucleotides: TGTGCCAGCAGTTACGGAGGGATGGGGACCGGGGAGCTGTTTTTT.

The genes are TRBV29-1 and TRBJ2-2, with a tentative D call TRBD1 (6 bases). Germline loops: CDR1 SQVTM, CDR2 ANQGSEA. V was trimmed by 7 bases and J by 4 bases, leaving 10 bases between them. The CDR3 covers 12 residues. For the CDR3, the DNA is TGCAGCGCTTGGACAGTCACCGGGGAGCTGTTTTTT. Protein: CSAWTVTGELFF.

This clonotype was seen a few times. This rearrangement joins TRBV15 to TRBJ2-3; D unresolved. Trimming took 0 bases from V and 5 from J, leaving 6 bases between them. Germline CDR1 reads LNHNV; CDR2 reads YYDKDF (reference sequence). This CDR3 contains 13 residues. This chain's CDR3 is CATSRDPQDTQYF. The CDR3 DNA follows: TGTGCCACCAGCAGAGATCCCCAAGATACGCAGTATTTT.

This rearrangement joins TRBV6-5 to TRBJ1-6; TRBD1 aligns across 8 bases. The CDR3 is made up of 16 amino acids. With 7 bases clipped from V and 9 bases from J, the junction kept 14 bases outside the gene matches. In germline, CDR1 is MNHEY, CDR2 SVGAGI. The CDR3 DNA follows: TGTGCCAGCACCCCTGTCGCCGACAGGGGAAGTTCACCCCTCCACTTT. Protein sequence: CASTPVADRGSSPLHF.